The next 17 T cell receptor beta chains were all read from a single sample in a study of blood T cell repertoires in COVID-19 (dated by TCRdb to 2019 to 2021). Preparation of the library involved the immunoSEQ multiplex PCR assay. TCRdb limited this immuneACCESS table to in-frame rearrangements with V and J called. A share of clones is missing; checked studies link under half to unresolved V genes, and the rest is unexplained. The sample includes around 140,000 clones, with 85% to 90% observed a single time. Of the sample, more than 2% is held by the ten largest clones. Material for sequencing was peripheral blood. These receptors were obtained from a man aged 70 or older with active COVID-19.

The chain carries TRBV2 and TRBJ2-2; TRBD2 aligns across 7 bases. V gave up 6 bases and J gave up 7 bases; unmatched junction bases: 11. The CDR3 has 15 amino acids. Looked up from germline, CDR1 is SNHLY and CDR2 is FYNNEI. For the CDR3, the DNA is TGTGCCAGCAGGCCGGGGGGAGGGCCTCACGGGGAGCTGTTTTTT. Protein: CASRPGGGPHGELFF.

Here the CDR3 reads CASSQLSYEQYF. CDR3 nucleotides: TGTGCCAGCAGCCAATTATCCTACGAGCAGTACTTC. This rearrangement joins TRBV3-1 (or the pseudogene TRBV3-2) to TRBJ2-7; D remains ambiguous. Trimming stripped 2 bases from V and 1 base from J, with 3 bases between. Germline CDR1 LGHDT, CDR2 YNNKEL (reference sequence). This CDR3 is 12 amino acids long.

The chain uses TRBV27 and TRBJ2-3, with D maybe TRBD2 (6 bases). Germline V gene lookup returns CDR1 MNHEY and CDR2 SMNVEV (reference sequence). The CDR3 is 17 residues long. V gave up 9 bases and J gave up 2 bases, with 24 bases separating them. The CDR3 bases are TGTGCCAGACCCAATGAGGCGGGGTATGCTGTCACAGATACGCAGTATTTT. It translates to CARPNEAGYAVTDTQYF.

This clone has a handful of counts. The rearrangement uses TRBV3-1 (or the pseudogene TRBV3-2) and TRBJ2-7; 10 bases match TRBD2. CDR3 length equals 15 residues. Germline CDR1 is LGHDT and CDR2 is YNNKEL (reference sequence). The V and J ends lost 5 bases and 2 bases, in that order; junction bases with no gene match: 6. CDR3 DNA: TGTGCCAGCAGCGCGGAACTAGCGGGACCCTACGAGCAGTACTTC. Residues: CASSAELAGPYEQYF.

The V gene is TRBV24-1, the J gene TRBJ2-3; 7 positions agree with TRBD2. CDR3 size: 15 residues. Germline V gene sequence: CDR1 KGHDR, CDR2 SFDVKD. Trimming at V came to 3 bases and at J to 6 bases, leaving 8 bases not matched to a gene. For the CDR3, the DNA is TGTGCCACCAGTGATACCGGGACTAAGAGCGATACGCAGTATTTT. Protein sequence: CATSDTGTKSDTQYF.

V usage is TRBV30 and J usage is TRBJ2-1, with 10 bases identical to TRBD1. V lost 3 bases and J lost 7; bases outside the gene matches: 9. This CDR3 spans 15 amino acids. Germline assignment: CDR1 GTSNPN and CDR2 SVGIG (reference sequence). The CDR3 sequence is CAWSPDRGQRNEQFF. CDR3 bases: TGTGCCTGGAGCCCTGACAGGGGGCAGCGAAATGAGCAGTTCTTC.

The CDR3 region is CATSDPGRGQTQYF. For the CDR3, the DNA is TGTGCCACCAGTGATCCTGGGAGGGGACAGACCCAGTACTTC. The rearrangement joins TRBV24-1 to TRBJ2-5; 7 bases fit TRBD2. The germline V gene has CDR1 KGHDR and CDR2 SFDVKD. This CDR3 has 14 residues. Trimming took 3 bases from V and 6 from J; bases not matched to a gene: 6.

The sample holds a few counts of this clone. The chain recombines TRBV30 with TRBJ2-7; D not resolved. The CDR3 is 13 residues long. The germline V gene has CDR1 GTSNPN and CDR2 SVGIG (reference sequence). V lost 3 bases to trimming and J lost 6 bases, with 15 bases between them. CDR3 sequence: CAWREPTFGEQYF. CDR3 nucleotide sequence: TGTGCCTGGAGGGAGCCCACATTCGGCGAGCAGTACTTC.

This clone was observed a few times. The rearrangement uses TRBV28 and TRBJ1-2, with 8 nucleotides matching TRBD1. CDR1 MDHEN and CDR2 SYDVKM come from the germline V gene. Trimming cost V 6 bases and J 5 bases; bases outside gene matches: 11. This CDR3 is built from 15 residues. This chain's CDR3 is CASRPYGTGGYGYTF. Here the CDR3 DNA reads TGTGCCAGCAGGCCCTATGGGACAGGCGGATATGGCTACACCTTC.

V usage is TRBV7-3 and J usage is TRBJ2-2; D may be TRBD2 (6 bases). The CDR3 loop spans 15 amino acids. The V gene lost 5 bases and the J gene lost 4 bases, with 14 bases spanning the gap. CDR1 and CDR2 from the germline V gene are SGHTA and FQGTGA. CDR3 region: CASSPREAGTGELFF. For the CDR3, the DNA is TGTGCCAGCAGCCCGAGGGAGGCGGGCACCGGGGAGCTGTTTTTT.

This clone was recorded only once. The chain carries TRBV3-1 (or the pseudogene TRBV3-2) and TRBJ1-6, with D tentatively TRBD1 (6 bases). This CDR3 has 14 amino acids. The germline V gene has CDR1 LGHDT and CDR2 YNNKEL (reference sequence). V dropped 8 bases and J dropped 5 bases, with 13 bases sitting between them. The DNA for the CDR3 is TGTGCCAGCCACCGGGGGGCAGATAATTCACCCCTCCACTTT. This sequence encodes CASHRGADNSPLHF.

This rearrangement joins TRBV11-1 to TRBJ1-1; 8 positions match TRBD1. Per the germline V gene, CDR1 is SGHAT and CDR2 is FQDESV (reference sequence). V dropped 1 base and J dropped 5; count of bases not matched to a gene: 3. This CDR3 has 14 amino acids. The CDR3 bases are TGTGCCAGCAGCTTAGAGGACAGGGAGACTGAAGCTTTCTTT. It codes for CASSLEDRETEAFF. Full variable domain (missing parts from reference TRBV11-1 and TRBJ1-1): EAEVAQSPRYKITEKSQAVAFWCDPISGHATLYWYRQILGQGPELLVQFQDESVVDDSQLPKDRFSAERLKGVDSTLKIQPAELGDSAMYLCASSLEDRETEAFFGQGTRLTVV.

This chain uses TRBV24-1 with TRBJ2-1, with D tentatively TRBD2 (5 bases). The CDR3 runs to 16 residues. The germline CDR1 and CDR2 sequences are KGHDR and SFDVKD. V lost 5 bases and J lost 4, with 17 bases in between. The CDR3 reads CATSGAGSARYNEQFF. The CDR3 nucleotides are TGTGCCACCAGTGGGGCCGGTAGCGCAAGGTACAATGAGCAGTTCTTC.

The rearrangement links TRBV28 to TRBJ1-4, with 7 bases lining up with TRBD1. Per the germline V gene, CDR1 is MDHEN and CDR2 is SYDVKM. The CDR3 length is 15 residues. The ends lost 7 bases at V and 5 bases at J; junction bases unmatched: 10. The CDR3 nucleotides are TGTGCCAGCACCGCTGAGGGGGCGAAGAATGAAAAACTGTTTTTT. Its translation: CASTAEGAKNEKLFF.

The rearrangement joins TRBV5-1 to TRBJ2-1, with D maybe TRBD1 (6 bases). Between the trimmed V and J ends, which lost 4 bases and 4 bases, there was a span of 18 bases. There are 16 residues in the CDR3. Germline V CDR1 and CDR2: SGHRS, YFSETQ. CDR3 residues: CASSKNRDTGYNEQFF. The CDR3 nucleotides are TGCGCCAGCAGCAAGAACCGGGACACGGGGTACAATGAGCAGTTCTTC. Looking up the rest from reference TRBV5-1 and TRBJ2-1 gives the full variable domain: KAGVTQTPRYLIKTRGQQVTLSCSPISGHRSVSWYQQTPGQGLQFLFEYFSETQRNKGNFPGRFSGRQFSNSRSEMNVSTLELGDSALYLCASSKNRDTGYNEQFFGPGTRLTVL.

This chain joins TRBV2 and TRBJ2-3, with TRBD2 matching 10 bases. There are 16 residues in the CDR3. Germline-derived CDR1 and CDR2 are SNHLY and FYNNEI. V was clipped by 4 bases and J by 7 bases; unmatched bases: 11. Here the CDR3 DNA reads TGTGCCAGCAGTGTCGGAGCGGGAGGGACCACCCATACGCAGTATTTT. The encoded protein is CASSVGAGGTTHTQYF.

The rearrangement joins TRBV5-1 to TRBJ2-3; 11 nucleotides match TRBD1. The CDR3 length is 15 residues. The trim removed 4 bases at V and 7 bases at J, leaving 8 bases unmatched. Germline CDR1 reads SGHRS; CDR2 reads YFSETQ. CDR3 sequence reads: CASSQPGQGENTQYF. CDR3 bases: TGCGCCAGCAGCCAGCCGGGACAGGGGGAAAATACGCAGTATTTT.